This T cell receptor beta chain was obtained from a study of blood T cell repertoires in COVID-19. Study-level information: Sources were T cells, B-cell-depleted T cells, or PBMCs; the material itself was cDNA or gDNA.

This CDR3 spans 16 amino acids. The V segment lost 0 bases and the J segment 6 bases; nucleotides outside the gene matches: 10. Germline CDR1 is SGHRS and CDR2 is YFSETQ. Participants had their cohort set by participant-reported clinical history. TCRdb's copy holds only in-frame clones and misses some; the assay was immunoSEQ multiplex PCR. The repertoire holds 150,000 or so clones, with 81% as singletons. Material for sequencing was PBMCs or T cells enriched from blood (not recorded which). The receptor comes from a woman aged 40 to 50 with acute COVID-19. The chain carries TRBV5-1 and TRBJ1-2, with 8 bases aligning to TRBD1. In DNA, the CDR3 is TGCGCCAGCAGCTTGGGTAGCCCAGGGGGCATAAATGGCTACACCTTC. Protein product: CASSLGSPGGINGYTF.